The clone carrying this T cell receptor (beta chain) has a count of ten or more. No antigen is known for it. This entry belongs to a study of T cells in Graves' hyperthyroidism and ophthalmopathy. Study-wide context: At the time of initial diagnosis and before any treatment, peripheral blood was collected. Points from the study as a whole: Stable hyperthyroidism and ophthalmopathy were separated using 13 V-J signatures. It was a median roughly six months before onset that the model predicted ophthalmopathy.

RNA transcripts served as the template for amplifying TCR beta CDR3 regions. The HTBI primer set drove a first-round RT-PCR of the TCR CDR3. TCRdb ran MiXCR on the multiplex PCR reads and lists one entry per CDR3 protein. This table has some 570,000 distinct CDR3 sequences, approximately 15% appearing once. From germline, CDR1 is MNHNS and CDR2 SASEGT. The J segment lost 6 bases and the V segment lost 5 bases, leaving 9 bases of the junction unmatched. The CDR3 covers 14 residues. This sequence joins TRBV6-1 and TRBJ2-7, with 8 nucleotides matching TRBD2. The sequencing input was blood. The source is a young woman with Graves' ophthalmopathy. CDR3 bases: TGTGCCAGCAGTCCTAGAAGCGGGGGCGCCGAGCAGTACTTC. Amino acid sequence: CASSPRSGGAEQYF.